Following are 10 T cell receptor beta chains from one sample sequenced in a study of shared clonotypes between healthy human individuals. TCRdb's copy holds only in-frame clones and misses some; the assay was immunoSEQ multiplex PCR. Among roughly 2.5 million clones listed, approximately 92% were seen once. The sequenced sample was naive CD4+ T cells sorted from blood. Specified subset: CD45RA+ positively selected. The receptors derive from a man in his late teens or twenties in good health.

The rearrangement uses TRBV28 and TRBJ2-1; the D gene is possibly TRBD2 (6 bases). V was pared by 7 bases and J by 4 bases, with 11 bases between. Looked up from germline, CDR1 is MDHEN and CDR2 is SYDVKM. This CDR3 region has 13 residues. Written as DNA, the CDR3 is TGTGCCAGCACTATGGGGGGTTACAATGAGCAGTTCTTC. It specifies CASTMGGYNEQFF.

The chain has TRBV6-5 and TRBJ2-5; either TRBD1 or TRBD2 may fit D (5 bases each). V lost 8 bases and J 1 base, leaving 17 bases between the germline ends. Germline lookup yields CDR1 MNHEY and CDR2 SVGAGI. The CDR3 consists of 15 residues. CDR3 DNA: TGTGCCAGCCGACGAGGGGTGAGGGGCCAAGAGACCCAGTACTTC. The encoded protein is CASRRGVRGQETQYF.

The V call is TRBV19, the J call TRBJ1-2, with D perhaps matching TRBD1 (5 bases). V dropped 5 bases and J dropped 4 bases, with 14 bases sitting between them. The germline V gene has CDR1 LNHDA and CDR2 SQIVND (reference sequence). The CDR3 has 14 amino acids. The CDR3 sequence: CASSLHRDGYGYTF. DNA of the CDR3: TGTGCCAGTAGTTTACACCGGGACGGCTATGGCTACACCTTC. Drawing the rest from reference TRBV19 and TRBJ1-2, the complete variable domain is DGGITQSPKYLFRKEGQNVTLSCEQNLNHDAMYWYRQDPGQGLRLIYYSQIVNDFQKGDIAEGYSVSREKKESFPLTVTSAQKNPTAFYLCASSLHRDGYGYTFGSGTRLTVV.

This chain links TRBV6-5 with TRBJ2-2, with D perhaps matching TRBD1 (6 bases). From germline, CDR1 is MNHEY and CDR2 SVGAGI. The CDR3 is 14 amino acids. Trimming took 11 bases from V and 5 from J, leaving 18 bases between them. The CDR3 DNA follows: TGTGCCTCCTTACGGGTCCAGGGGACCGGGGAGCTGTTTTTT. Residues: CASLRVQGTGELFF.

The chain uses TRBV1 and TRBJ2-3; the listed D gene, TRBD2, was not tested against the DNA. TRBV1 is a known pseudogene. This CDR3 region has 13 residues. CDR3 residues: CTSSHSRTSTQYF. The CDR3 nucleotides are TGCACCAGCAGCCACTCTAGGACTAGTACGCAGTATTTT.

Notes on this clone: Additional DNA sequences in this sample encode the identical CDR3. This chain connects TRBV29-1 to TRBJ2-5; D may match TRBD1 or TRBD2 (6 bases each). V gave up 4 bases and J gave up 5 bases, with 11 bases separating them. Per the germline V gene, CDR1 is SQVTM and CDR2 is ANQGSEA. This CDR3 region has 12 residues. CDR3 coding DNA: TGCAGCGTTGTGGGGGGCGGGGAGACCCAGTACTTC. Protein: CSVVGGGETQYF.

The chain couples TRBV4-1 to TRBJ2-7, with TRBD2 matching over 13 bases. The CDR3 covers 16 residues. CDR1 is MGHRA, CDR2 YSYEKL, per germline. The junction had 7 bases not matched to a gene; V was cut back by 3 bases and J by 5 bases. The CDR3 DNA reads TGCGCCAGCAGCCAGGCTGCACTAGCGGGGGGGGACGAGCAGTACTTC. This gives the protein CASSQAALAGGDEQYF.

This chain connects TRBV5-6 to TRBJ2-3; 9 nucleotides match TRBD2. The CDR3 is 17 amino acids. Trimming at V came to 4 bases and at J to 1 base, leaving 10 bases not matched to a gene. The V gene's germline CDR1 is SGHDT and CDR2 YYEEEE. The CDR3 DNA sequence: TGTGCCAGCAGCCCTCCTTTCAGGACTAGCGGCACAGATACGCAGTATTTT. Amino acids: CASSPPFRTSGTDTQYF.

The chain links TRBV5-8 to TRBJ2-1; 7 positions agree with TRBD1. V was clipped by 6 bases and J by 1 base; unmatched bases: 7. The germline V gene encodes CDR1 SGHTS and CDR2 YDEGEE. CDR3 length equals 15 residues. The CDR3 region has the DNA TGTGCCAGCAACGACAGGGTTCGGTCCTACAATGAGCAGTTCTTC. Its protein product is CASNDRVRSYNEQFF.

Points on this clone: The conserved final phenylalanine or tryptophan is absent from the CDR3, which likely points to a read error. The DNA is left out, because the CDR3 cannot be placed on it with certainty; the CDR3 is given as TCRdb lists it. The chain carries TRBV2 and TRBJ1-2. Germline V gene data show CDR1 as SNHLY and CDR2 as FYNNEI. With termini counted, the CDR3 has 12 amino acids. CDR3 residues: CASSVSRSGRSL.